One and the same sample provided the 18 T cell receptor beta chains below, sequenced in a study of molecular identifiers for immune sequencing clone quantification. TCRdb fed the PCR reads into MiXCR, producing one record per CDR3 protein. Here the sample spans 9,500 to 10,000 distinct CDR3 sequences, around 19% being singletons. The material sequenced was naive CD8+ T cells from blood, with Jurkat cell RNA spiked in. Sample subset: FACS-sorted CD8+CD4-CCR7+CD45RA+ naive T cells. The receptor set was obtained from a human donor in good health. Some libraries in this study had Jurkat cell RNA spiked in.

This clonotype has at least ten counts. The chain links TRBV5-1 to TRBJ2-4; 8 bases fit TRBD1. Trimming at V came to 2 bases and at J to 0 bases, leaving 7 bases not matched to a gene. This CDR3 spans 17 amino acids. Germline V gene lookup returns CDR1 SGHRS and CDR2 YFSETQ. The CDR3 sequence: CASSFLQGGLAKNIQYF. The CDR3 DNA sequence: TGCGCCAGCAGCTTCTTACAGGGGGGACTAGCCAAAAACATTCAGTACTTC.

There are many counts of this clonotype. J is TRBJ1-5 and V is TRBV27, with TRBD1 as a possible D gene (6 bases). CDR1 and CDR2 (germline): MNHEY, SMNVEV (reference sequence). The V gene lost 5 bases and the J gene lost 3 bases, with 26 bases spanning the gap. CDR3 length: 19 residues. Here the CDR3 reads CASSPQQGHINIINQPQHF. CDR3 DNA sequence: TGTGCCAGCAGTCCACAACAGGGACACATTAACATCATCAATCAGCCCCAGCATTTT.

This clonotype is medium-sized in the sample. The chain has TRBV20-1 and TRBJ2-7, with 9 nucleotides matching TRBD2. The germline gives CDR1 DFQATT, CDR2 SNEGSKA (reference sequence). The CDR3 length is 13 residues. V lost 2 bases to trimming and J lost 3 bases; unmatched junction nucleotides: 2. The DNA for the CDR3 is TGCAGTGCTAGACCTAGCGGGGTCTACGAGCAGTACTTC. This translates into CSARPSGVYEQYF.

Sample share makes this clonotype medium-sized. V and J are TRBV27 and TRBJ2-3; TRBD1 or TRBD2 may be the D gene (5 bases each). The CDR3 loop spans 15 amino acids. Deletions cut 5 bases from V and 0 bases from J, with 12 bases between. Germline CDR1 and CDR2: MNHEY and SMNVEV (reference sequence). This CDR3 reads CASSIWDGSTDTQYF. The CDR3 DNA is TGTGCCAGCAGTATTTGGGACGGGAGCACAGATACGCAGTATTTT.

This clonotype was seen repeatedly, ten times or more. The gene calls are TRBV10-3 and TRBJ2-1, with 8 bases aligning to TRBD2. Germline CDR1 reads ENHRY; CDR2 reads SYGVKD. The junction had 7 bases not matched to a gene; V was cut back by 2 bases and J by 4 bases. This CDR3 region has 16 residues. The CDR3 DNA is TGTGCCATCAGTGAGGAGTTTACTAGCGGTTACAATGAGCAGTTCTTC. Translation: CAISEEFTSGYNEQFF.

This clonotype was observed at least ten times. The J gene is TRBJ2-7, the V gene TRBV6-5, with a weak D call TRBD1 (7 bases). Germline loops: CDR1 MNHEY, CDR2 SVGAGI. The V end lost 2 bases, the J end lost 2 bases, and 10 bases lay between the germline ends. The CDR3 has 14 residues. The CDR3 coding sequence is TGTGCCAGCAGTTACGCGGGACAGACCTACGAGCAGTACTTC. Translation: CASSYAGQTYEQYF.

As concerns this clonotype: Since a much larger clone is just one base distant, this may be a read error. The chain recombines TRBV7-9 with TRBJ1-4; no reliable D call. Germline V gene lookup returns CDR1 SEHNR and CDR2 FQNEAQ (reference sequence). The CDR3 length is 15 residues. The CDR3 region has the DNA TGTGCCAGCAGCCCAAGTGACGGATTTAATGAAAAACTGGTTTTT. Translation: CASSPSDGFNEKLVF.

Sample share makes this clonotype medium-sized. J is TRBJ2-3 and V is TRBV6-5, with D unclear. CDR1 and CDR2 from the germline V gene are MNHEY and SVGAGI. V lost 8 bases and J 2 bases, leaving 11 bases between the germline ends. The CDR3 sequence is 13 residues long. This CDR3 is CASWGYHTDTQYF. As DNA, the CDR3 is TGTGCCAGCTGGGGATACCACACAGATACGCAGTATTTT.

This clonotype appeared a few times. This may be a read error, as it is one base from a much larger clone. This chain joins TRBV27 and TRBJ2-7; TRBD1 is a possible D gene (7 bases). Germline V CDR1 and CDR2: MNHEY, SMNVEV (reference sequence). The V end was cut by 8 bases, the J end by 4 bases, with 27 bases between. CDR3 size: 17 residues. The chain's CDR3 is CASGSIAPGGQLYEQYF. As DNA, the CDR3 is TGTGCCAGCGGCTCTATTGCCCCCGGGGGACAGTTATACGAGCAGTACTTC.

Within the sample, this clonotype is medium-sized (0.01 to 0.1%). This rearrangement joins TRBV28 to TRBJ2-5; D not resolved. V lost 6 bases and J lost 0, with 2 bases in between. The CDR3 has 11 amino acids. The germline V gene encodes CDR1 MDHEN and CDR2 SYDVKM. CDR3 amino acids: CASSHQETQYF. CDR3 DNA: TGTGCCAGCAGCCACCAAGAGACCCAGTACTTC. The variable domain in full, with the rest retrieved from reference TRBV28 and TRBJ2-5, is DVKVTQSSRYLVKRTGEKVFLECVQDMDHENMFWYRQDPGLGLRLIYFSYDVKMKEKGDIPEGYSVSREKKERFSLILESASTNQTSMYLCASSHQETQYFGPGTRLLVL.

This clonotype was detected ten times or more. J is TRBJ2-2 and V is TRBV20-1, with 7 positions matching TRBD2. This CDR3 has 17 amino acids. The germline V gene has CDR1 DFQATT and CDR2 SNEGSKA (reference sequence). V shed 0 bases and J 7 bases; nucleotides not matched to a gene: 14. In DNA form, the CDR3 reads TGCAGTGCTAGAGATCACTTAGGGAGCGGGATTAACGGGGAGCTGTTTTTT. This gives the protein CSARDHLGSGINGELFF.

The chain recombines TRBV13 with TRBJ2-3; 7 bases match TRBD1. The CDR3 extends over 14 amino acids. V dropped 3 bases and J dropped 1; count of bases not matched to a gene: 1. Per germline, CDR1 PRHDT and CDR2 FYEKMQ (reference sequence). This CDR3 reads CASSFGQGTDTQYF. In nucleotides, the CDR3 is TGTGCCAGCAGCTTTGGACAGGGCACAGATACGCAGTATTTT.

This clonotype is labeled as medium-sized. The chain joins TRBV19 to TRBJ1-5; D may be TRBD1 (5 bases). This CDR3 is built from 14 residues. The germline V and J ends were trimmed by 2 bases and 2 bases, with 7 bases remaining between them. Germline V gene data show CDR1 as LNHDA and CDR2 as SQIVND (reference sequence). The CDR3 spells CASSIWDGNQPQHF. The CDR3 nucleotides read TGTGCCAGTAGTATATGGGACGGCAATCAGCCCCAGCATTTT. The whole variable domain, remainder taken from reference TRBV19 and TRBJ1-5, is DGGITQSPKYLFRKEGQNVTLSCEQNLNHDAMYWYRQDPGQGLRLIYYSQIVNDFQKGDIAEGYSVSREKKESFPLTVTSAQKNPTAFYLCASSIWDGNQPQHFGDGTRLSIL.

This clonotype was picked up many times. V is TRBV7-9 and J is TRBJ2-3; 10 bases line up with TRBD1. The CDR3 covers 16 residues. Germline V gives CDR1 SEHNR, CDR2 FQNEAQ (reference sequence). V lost 6 bases and J lost 1; bases outside the gene matches: 7. In nucleotides, the CDR3 is TGTGCCAGCAGTTCGACAGGGGGCATAGGCACAGATACGCAGTATTTT. It yields the protein CASSSTGGIGTDTQYF.

Sample share makes this clonotype medium-sized (0.01 to 0.1%). This chain uses TRBV5-1 with TRBJ2-7, with 7 bases aligning to TRBD1. CDR1 and CDR2 from the germline V gene are SGHRS and YFSETQ. The CDR3 contains 15 residues. J lost 4 bases, V lost 0 bases, and 7 bases had no gene match. The CDR3 DNA follows: TGCGCCAGCAGCTTGGCCTGGGACAGCCTATACGAGCAGTACTTC. Its protein product is CASSLAWDSLYEQYF.

Only one count was recorded for this clonotype. The V and J genes are TRBV28 and TRBJ2-7; TRBD1 agrees at 7 bases. The germline gives CDR1 MDHEN, CDR2 SYDVKM. V shed 5 bases and J 3 bases; nucleotides not matched to a gene: 7. The CDR3 extends over 14 amino acids. CDR3 sequence (DNA): TGTGCCAGCAGTCCCGGGGACAGCTACTACGAGCAGTACTTC. As protein: CASSPGDSYYEQYF.

By sample fraction, this clonotype is medium-sized. The rearrangement uses TRBV7-9 and TRBJ2-7, with D maybe TRBD1 (6 bases). The germline V gene encodes CDR1 SEHNR and CDR2 FQNEAQ (reference sequence). Trimming cost V 1 base and J 3 bases, with 10 bases left between them. This CDR3 is built from 14 residues. CDR3 sequence reads: CASSLVGAHYEQYF. CDR3 DNA: TGTGCCAGCAGCTTAGTGGGGGCCCACTACGAGCAGTACTTC.

V and J are TRBV9 and TRBJ2-3; 7 positions agree with TRBD1. Germline lookup yields CDR1 SGDLS and CDR2 YYNGEE. The CDR3 spans 15 residues. V lost 0 bases and J lost 6; bases outside the gene matches: 7. The CDR3 region is CASSVGEGAEDTQYF. CDR3 in DNA: TGTGCCAGCAGCGTAGGTGAGGGGGCCGAGGATACGCAGTATTTT.